The subject of this entry is one TCR beta chain. Antigen specificity is unknown. The V and J ends lost 3 bases and 5 bases, in that order; junction bases with no gene match: 5. CDR3 size: 15 residues. These data come from a study of CD8 T cells in ankylosing spondylitis. Study-wide results and limits: Made up of eight highly homologous variants, a TCR beta motif appeared characteristic of ankylosing spondylitis blood. Clones that were linked to disease were CD8+ and were relatively rare in peripheral blood. In the blood and synovial fluid of reactive arthritis, some motif variants had been previously reported.

As the method for making TCR beta libraries, quantitative 5'-RACE with molecular barcodes was used. TCRdb processed the 5' RACE reads anew with MiXCR; each CDR3 protein has one entry. The repertoire includes 750,000 to 850,000 distinct CDR3 sequences, around 11% of them detected once, and more than 0.5% sits in the top ten. The origin of this receptor is a male donor with ankylosing spondylitis. The chain couples TRBV12-3 or TRBV12-4 to TRBJ2-1, with 9 bases that match TRBD2. The sequencing input was blood, either unsorted or a sorted T cell fraction (not recorded which). This CDR3 reads CASSFMASGNNEQFF. The CDR3 nucleotides read TGTGCCAGCAGTTTTATGGCTAGCGGGAACAATGAGCAGTTCTTC.